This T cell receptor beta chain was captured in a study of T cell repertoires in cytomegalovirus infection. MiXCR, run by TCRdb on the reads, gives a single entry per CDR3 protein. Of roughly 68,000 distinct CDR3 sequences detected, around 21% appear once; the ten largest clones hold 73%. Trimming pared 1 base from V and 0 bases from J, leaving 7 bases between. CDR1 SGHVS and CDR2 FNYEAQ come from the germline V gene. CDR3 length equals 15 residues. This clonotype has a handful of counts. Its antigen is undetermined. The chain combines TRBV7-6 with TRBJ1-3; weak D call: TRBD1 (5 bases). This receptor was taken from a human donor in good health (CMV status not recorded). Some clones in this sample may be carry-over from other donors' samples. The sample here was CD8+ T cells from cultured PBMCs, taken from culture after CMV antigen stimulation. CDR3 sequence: CASSLGQPSGNTIYF. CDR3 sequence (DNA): TGTGCCAGCAGCTTAGGACAGCCCTCTGGAAACACCATATATTTT. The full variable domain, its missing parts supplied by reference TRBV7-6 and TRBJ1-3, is GAGVSQSPRYKVTKRGQDVALRCDPISGHVSLYWYRQALGQGPEFLTYFNYEAQQDKSGLPNDRFSAERPEGSISTLTIQRTEQRDSAMYRCASSLGQPSGNTIYFGEGSWLTVV.